In this sample, the clone carrying this T cell receptor beta chain turned up many times. TCRdb reprocessed the RT-PCR reads via MiXCR and lists one record per CDR3 protein. The sample contains approximately 720,000 distinct CDR3 sequences, around 14% of which appear only once. The length of the CDR3 is 14 residues. Trimming removed 0 bases at V and 7 bases at J, with 15 bases between. The germline CDR1 and CDR2 sequences are DFQATT and SNEGSKA (reference sequence). The sequenced sample consisted of memory CD4+ T cells from blood. The chain links TRBV20-1 to TRBJ1-2; TRBD1 might be the D (5 bases). The clonotype was recovered from a female donor in good health, serving as a healthy control. CDR3 DNA: TGCAGTGCTAGAGAGGGATCGACAGTCAGTGGCTACACCTTC. Translated: CSAREGSTVSGYTF.